This T cell receptor beta chain was documented in a study of blood T cell repertoires in COVID-19. About the research overall: Nucleic acid was either cDNA or gDNA, and it came from T cells, B-cell-depleted T cells, or PBMCs.

The data were produced by immunoSEQ multiplex PCR, yet TCRdb's version contains in-frame clones alone and is incomplete. This table holds about 320,000 clones, about nine tenths found once. The CDR3 contains 15 residues. CDR1 SGHRS and CDR2 YFSETQ come from the germline V gene. J was trimmed by 8 bases and V by 4 bases; bases with no gene match: 10. The count of this clone is one. The participants were between roughly 18 and 89 years old and came from 24 US areas. The sample taken for sequencing was PBMCs or T cells enriched from blood (not recorded which). This rearrangement joins TRBV5-1 to TRBJ2-1; 9 nucleotides line up with TRBD2. The clonotype originates from a man in his sixties who had recovered from COVID-19. For the CDR3, the DNA is TGCGCCAGCAGCCCGACGGGACTAGCTTTCGATGAGCAGTTCTTC. This encodes CASSPTGLAFDEQFF.